This T cell receptor (beta chain) derives from a study of cytomegalovirus exposure and HLA in healthy donors. Study at large: Early released data comprised tens of millions of unique TCRs from HLA-typed donors. Study results and limitations: In an earlier analysis, about 87% or about 30%: the productive usage of most TCR beta V segments.

PCR was performed using 60 Vbeta and 13 Jbeta primers. Profiled with immunoSEQ multiplex PCR; TCRdb holds only in-frame clones, not every one. The sample carries 99,000 or so clones, about 79% recorded once. The trim removed 7 bases at V and 4 bases at J, leaving 7 bases unmatched. Per the germline V gene, CDR1 is SGHVS and CDR2 is FNYEAQ. The CDR3 is 14 amino acids. As regards this clone: Its antigen is undetermined.

Material: PBMCs. The receptor's source is a man in his fifties or sixties in good health and CMV-seropositive. The chain recombines TRBV7-6 with TRBJ2-5; TRBD2 agrees at 9 bases. CDR3 coding DNA: TGTGCCAGCAACCCCGCGGGGGGGCCAGAGACCCAGTACTTC. Protein product: CASNPAGGPETQYF.